The clone carrying this T cell receptor (beta chain) has just a few counts. TCRdb re-analysed the RT-PCR reads in MiXCR, keeping a single row per CDR3 protein. The sample lists more than 550,000 distinct CDR3 sequences, 10% to 15% occurring once. The entry originates in a study of response to subunit inactivated influenza vaccine. CDR1 DFQATT and CDR2 SNEGSKA come from the germline V gene (reference sequence). The J segment lost 3 bases and the V segment lost 6 bases, leaving 9 bases of the junction unmatched. The CDR3 is 14 residues long. This chain joins TRBV20-1 and TRBJ2-3; TRBD2 matches 7 bases. The source material was PBMCs from blood, sampled on the day of vaccination. The receptor was isolated from a man in his fifties who received an inactivated influenza vaccine. CDR3 nucleotides: TGCAGTGCCGACCCTGGGGGGGGAACAGATACGCAGTATTTT. Protein sequence: CSADPGGGTDTQYF.